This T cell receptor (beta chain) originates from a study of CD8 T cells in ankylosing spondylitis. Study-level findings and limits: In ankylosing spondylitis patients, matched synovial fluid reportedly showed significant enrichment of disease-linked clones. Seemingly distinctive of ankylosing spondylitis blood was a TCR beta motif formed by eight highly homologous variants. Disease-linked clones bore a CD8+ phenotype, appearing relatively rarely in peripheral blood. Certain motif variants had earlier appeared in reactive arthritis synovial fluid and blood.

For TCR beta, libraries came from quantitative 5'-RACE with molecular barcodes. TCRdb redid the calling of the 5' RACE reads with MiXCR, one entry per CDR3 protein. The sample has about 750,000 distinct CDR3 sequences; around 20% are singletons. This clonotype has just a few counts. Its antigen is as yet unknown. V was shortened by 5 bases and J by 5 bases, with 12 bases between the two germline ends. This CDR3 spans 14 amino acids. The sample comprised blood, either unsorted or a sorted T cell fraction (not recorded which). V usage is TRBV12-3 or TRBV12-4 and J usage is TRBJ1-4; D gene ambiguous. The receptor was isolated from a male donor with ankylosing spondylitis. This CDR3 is CASSPSGRNEKLFF. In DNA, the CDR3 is TGTGCCAGCAGTCCGAGTGGGCGCAATGAAAAACTGTTTTTT.